This TCR beta chain was obtained from a study of OX40 agonist ivuxolimab in advanced cancers. About the research overall: Those enrolled were roughly 80% male, with a mean age of 60 years and ages from about 20 to 85. A history of anti-PD-1, anti-PD-L1 or anti-CTLA-4 therapy was acceptable, and around 36% had some.

The V end was cut by 7 bases, the J end by 0 bases, with 15 bases between. CDR1 and CDR2 from the germline V gene are MNHEY and SMNVEV (reference sequence). The CDR3 is 15 residues long. Here immunoSEQ multiplex PCR was the method, and the copy in TCRdb shows in-frame clones only, minus some. Of about 51,000 clones in the sample, about nine tenths were seen once. Autoimmune disease history or systemic immunosuppression barred patients. Note on this clone: No antigen is known for it.

Findings and limits, study-wide: It was also the case that some nonresponders had low normalized T-cell clonal expansion.

V usage is TRBV27 and J usage is TRBJ1-1, with D tentatively TRBD1 (5 bases). This TCR derives from an adult with an advanced solid tumor such as melanoma, head and neck, liver or kidney cancer. The sequencing here drew on CD4+ or CD8+ T cells sorted from blood, taken in a trial of the OX40 agonist ivuxolimab. The CDR3 nucleotides are TGTGCCAGCACTCCGCAGCCAGGGATGAACACTGAAGCTTTCTTT. Protein product: CASTPQPGMNTEAFF.